This TCR beta chain was obtained from a study of blood T cell repertoires in COVID-19. Study-wide background: Spain, Italy and the United States supplied samples that represented acute and convalescent COVID-19.

This CDR3 contains 12 residues. V was trimmed by 5 bases and J by 8 bases, leaving 9 bases between them. Per the germline V gene, CDR1 is LNHDA and CDR2 is SQIVND (reference sequence). Method: immunoSEQ multiplex PCR; TCRdb's copy keeps in-frame clones and lacks some. The sample has tens of thousands of clones, 80% to 90% seen once. This TCR was recovered from a man in his sixties with acute or convalescent COVID-19. Material for sequencing was peripheral blood. V is TRBV19 and J is TRBJ1-4; no clear D. The CDR3 region is CASSYRGEKLFF. In nucleotides, the CDR3 is TGTGCCAGTAGTTACCGAGGGGAAAAACTGTTTTTT.